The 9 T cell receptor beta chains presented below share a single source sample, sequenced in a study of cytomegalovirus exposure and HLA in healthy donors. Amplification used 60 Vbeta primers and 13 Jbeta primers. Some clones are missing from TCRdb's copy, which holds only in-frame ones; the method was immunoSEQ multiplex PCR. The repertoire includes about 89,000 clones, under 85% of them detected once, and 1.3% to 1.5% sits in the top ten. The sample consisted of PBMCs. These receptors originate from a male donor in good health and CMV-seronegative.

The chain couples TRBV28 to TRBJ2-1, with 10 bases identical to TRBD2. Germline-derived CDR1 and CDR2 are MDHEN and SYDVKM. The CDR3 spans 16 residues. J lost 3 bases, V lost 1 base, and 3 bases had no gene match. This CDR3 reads CASSLFLAGGYNEQFF. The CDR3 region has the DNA TGTGCCAGCAGTTTATTCTTAGCGGGGGGCTACAATGAGCAGTTCTTC.

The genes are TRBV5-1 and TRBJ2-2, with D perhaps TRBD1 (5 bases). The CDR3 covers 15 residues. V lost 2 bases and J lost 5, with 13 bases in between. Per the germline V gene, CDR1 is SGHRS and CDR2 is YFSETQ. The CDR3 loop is CASSLRRQTTGELFF. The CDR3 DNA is TGCGCCAGCAGCTTAAGACGACAGACGACCGGGGAGCTGTTTTTT.

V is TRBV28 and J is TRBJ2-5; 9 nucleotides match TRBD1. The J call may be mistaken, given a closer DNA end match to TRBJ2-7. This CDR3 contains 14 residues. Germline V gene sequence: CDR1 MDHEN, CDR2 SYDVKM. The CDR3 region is CASSSRHRGPEQYF. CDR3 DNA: TGTGCCAGCAGTTCCCGCCACAGGGGGCCCGAGCAGTACTTC.

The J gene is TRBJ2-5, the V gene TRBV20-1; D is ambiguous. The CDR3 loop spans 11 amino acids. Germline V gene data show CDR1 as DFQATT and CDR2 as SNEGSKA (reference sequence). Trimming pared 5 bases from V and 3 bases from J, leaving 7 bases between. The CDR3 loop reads CSAPQKETQYF. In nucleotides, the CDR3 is TGCAGTGCTCCACAAAAAGAGACCCAGTACTTC.

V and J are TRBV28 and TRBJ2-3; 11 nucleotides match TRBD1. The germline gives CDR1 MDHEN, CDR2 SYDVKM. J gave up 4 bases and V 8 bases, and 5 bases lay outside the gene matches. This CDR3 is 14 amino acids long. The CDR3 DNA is TGTGCCAGCTCCCCGGGACAGGGGGCAGATACGCAGTATTTT. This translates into CASSPGQGADTQYF.

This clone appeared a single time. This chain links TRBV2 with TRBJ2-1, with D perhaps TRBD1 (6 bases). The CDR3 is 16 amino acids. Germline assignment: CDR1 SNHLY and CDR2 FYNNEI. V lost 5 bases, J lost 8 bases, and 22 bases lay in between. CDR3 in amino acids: CASSFFHDRYSDEQFF. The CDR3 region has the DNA TGTGCCAGCAGTTTTTTCCACGACAGGTACAGCGATGAGCAGTTCTTC.

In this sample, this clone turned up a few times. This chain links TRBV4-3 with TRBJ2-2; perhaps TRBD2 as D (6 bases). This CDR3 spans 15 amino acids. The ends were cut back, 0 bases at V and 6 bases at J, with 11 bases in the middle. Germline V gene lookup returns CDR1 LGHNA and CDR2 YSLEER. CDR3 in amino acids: CASSQEYGSAGELFF. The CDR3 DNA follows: TGCGCCAGCAGCCAAGAGTACGGGAGTGCCGGGGAGCTGTTTTTT.

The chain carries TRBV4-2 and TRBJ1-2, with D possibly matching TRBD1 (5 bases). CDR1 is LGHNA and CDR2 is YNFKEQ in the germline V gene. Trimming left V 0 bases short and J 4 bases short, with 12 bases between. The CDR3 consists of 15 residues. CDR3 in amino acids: CASSQDGGGAYGYTF. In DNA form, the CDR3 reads TGTGCCAGCAGCCAAGATGGAGGAGGGGCCTATGGCTACACCTTC.

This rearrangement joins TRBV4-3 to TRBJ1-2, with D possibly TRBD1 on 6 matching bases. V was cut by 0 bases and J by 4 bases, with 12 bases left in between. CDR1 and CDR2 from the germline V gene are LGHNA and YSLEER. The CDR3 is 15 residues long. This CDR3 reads CASSQDHTGIYGYTF. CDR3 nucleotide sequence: TGCGCCAGCAGCCAAGACCACACAGGGATCTATGGCTACACCTTC.